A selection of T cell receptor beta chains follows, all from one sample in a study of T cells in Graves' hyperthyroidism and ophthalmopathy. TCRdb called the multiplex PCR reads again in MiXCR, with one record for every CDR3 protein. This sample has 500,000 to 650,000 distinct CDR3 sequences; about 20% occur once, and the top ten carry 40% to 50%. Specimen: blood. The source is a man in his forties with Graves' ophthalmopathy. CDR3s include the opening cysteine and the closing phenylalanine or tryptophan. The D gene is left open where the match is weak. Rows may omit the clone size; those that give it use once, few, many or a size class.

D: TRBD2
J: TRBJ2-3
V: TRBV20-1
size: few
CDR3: CSARDPKRLAESTDTQYF
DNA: TGCAGTGCTAGAGATCCCAAAAGACTAGCGGAAAGCACAGATACGCAGTATTTT

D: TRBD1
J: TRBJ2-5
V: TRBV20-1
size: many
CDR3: CSADRDRGLETQYF
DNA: TGCAGTGCAGACCGGGACAGGGGGCTTGAGACCCAGTACTTC

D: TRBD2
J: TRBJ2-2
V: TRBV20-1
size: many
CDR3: CSALAGGGTGELFF
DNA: TGCAGTGCTTTAGCGGGAGGAGGGACCGGGGAGCTGTTTTTT

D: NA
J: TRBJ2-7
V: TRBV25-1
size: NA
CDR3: CASSESGLIYEQYF
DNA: TGTGCCAGCAGTGAAAGTGGGCTCATCTACGAGCAGTACTTC

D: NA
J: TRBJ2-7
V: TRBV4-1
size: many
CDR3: CASSRNIGTAEKQYF
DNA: TGCGCCAGCAGCCGGAATATAGGGACGGCCGAGAAGCAGTACTTC

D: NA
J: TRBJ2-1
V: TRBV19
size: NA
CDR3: CASNRQNNEQFF
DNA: TGTGCCAGTAACCGGCAGAACAATGAGCAGTTCTTC

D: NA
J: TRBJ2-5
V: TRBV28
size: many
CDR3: CASSFGGAGVQETQYF
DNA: TGTGCCAGCAGTTTCGGTGGGGCCGGGGTCCAAGAGACCCAGTACTTC

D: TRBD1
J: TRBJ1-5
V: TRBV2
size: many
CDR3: CASRPRQGSNQPQHF
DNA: TGTGCCAGCAGGCCTCGACAGGGCAGCAATCAGCCCCAGCATTTT

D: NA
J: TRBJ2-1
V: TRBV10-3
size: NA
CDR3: CAITAGGSNEQFF
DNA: TGTGCCATCACCGCAGGGGGGTCAAATGAGCAGTTCTTC

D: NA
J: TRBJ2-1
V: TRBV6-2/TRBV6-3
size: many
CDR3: CATGYNEQFF
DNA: TGTGCCACAGGATACAATGAGCAGTTCTTC

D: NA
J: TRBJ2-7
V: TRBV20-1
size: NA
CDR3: CSARTRGGEQYF
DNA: TGCAGTGCTAGAACCAGGGGAGGCGAGCAGTACTTC

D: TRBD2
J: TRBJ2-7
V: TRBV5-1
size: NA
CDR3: CASSSGLASPLRAYEQYF
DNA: TGCGCCAGCAGCTCGGGACTAGCAAGTCCCCTGAGGGCCTACGAGCAGTACTTC

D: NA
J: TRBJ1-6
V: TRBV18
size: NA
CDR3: CASGTTSAGSPLHF
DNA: TGTGCCAGCGGTACGACAAGCGCAGGTTCACCCCTCCACTTT

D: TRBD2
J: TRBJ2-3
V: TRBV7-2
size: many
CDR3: CASSLKSSGRATQYF
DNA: TGTGCCAGCAGCTTAAAGTCTAGCGGGAGAGCTACGCAGTATTTT

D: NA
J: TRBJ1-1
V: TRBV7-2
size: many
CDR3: CASSLARGGRTEAFF
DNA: TGTGCCAGCAGCTTAGCGCGCGGGGGTAGGACTGAAGCTTTCTTT

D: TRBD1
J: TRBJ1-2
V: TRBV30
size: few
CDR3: CAWSHPGQGNDGYTF
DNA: TGTGCCTGGAGTCATCCGGGACAGGGAAACGATGGCTACACCTTC

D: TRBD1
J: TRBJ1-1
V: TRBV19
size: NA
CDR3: CASSGTGGYGAFF
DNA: TGTGCCAGTAGCGGGACAGGGGGCTATGGAGCTTTCTTT

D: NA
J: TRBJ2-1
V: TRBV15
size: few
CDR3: CATSREIGGRNEQFF
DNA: TGTGCCACCAGCAGGGAAATAGGGGGGCGGAATGAGCAGTTCTTC

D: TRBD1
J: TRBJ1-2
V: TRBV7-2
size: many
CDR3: CASSTPRGLGYGYTF
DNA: TGTGCCAGCAGCACCCCCAGGGGGCTAGGATATGGCTACACCTTC

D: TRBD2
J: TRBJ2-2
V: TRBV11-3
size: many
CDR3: CASSPGLASNTGELFF
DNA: TGTGCCAGCAGTCCCGGACTAGCTTCGAACACCGGGGAGCTGTTTTTT

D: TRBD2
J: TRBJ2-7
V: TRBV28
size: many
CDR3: CASSQGGSNNEQYF
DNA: TGTGCCAGCAGTCAGGGCGGGAGCAACAACGAGCAGTACTTC

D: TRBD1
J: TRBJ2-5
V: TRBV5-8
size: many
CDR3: CASSLGRGHETQYF
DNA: TGTGCCAGCAGCTTGGGAAGGGGGCACGAGACCCAGTACTTC

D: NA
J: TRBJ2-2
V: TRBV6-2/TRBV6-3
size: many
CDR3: CASRPNTGELFF
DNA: TGTGCCAGCAGACCCAACACCGGGGAGCTGTTTTTT

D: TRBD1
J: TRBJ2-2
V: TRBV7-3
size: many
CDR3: CASSLVAGQGSTGELFF
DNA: TGTGCCAGCAGCTTAGTCGCGGGACAGGGGAGCACCGGGGAGCTGTTTTTT

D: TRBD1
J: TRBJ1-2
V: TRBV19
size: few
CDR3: CASSVRQGDGYTF
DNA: TGTGCCAGTAGTGTTCGACAGGGCGATGGCTACACCTTC

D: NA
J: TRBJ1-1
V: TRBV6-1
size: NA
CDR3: CASAPGQLNTEAFF
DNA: TGTGCCAGCGCCCCTGGGCAGTTGAACACTGAAGCTTTCTTT

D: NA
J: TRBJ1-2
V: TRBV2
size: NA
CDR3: CASSERTGIYGYTF
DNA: TGTGCCAGCAGTGAACGGACCGGGATCTATGGCTACACCTTC

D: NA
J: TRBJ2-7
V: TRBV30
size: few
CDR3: CAWTSGVSYEQYF
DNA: TGTGCCTGGACTTCAGGGGTTTCCTACGAGCAGTACTTC

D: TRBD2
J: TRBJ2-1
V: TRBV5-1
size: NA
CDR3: CTSSSIAGLYNEQFF
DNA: TGCACCAGCAGTTCTATAGCGGGCCTTTACAATGAGCAGTTCTTC

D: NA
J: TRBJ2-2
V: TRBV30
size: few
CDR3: CAWSLSLRAGELFF
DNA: TGTGCCTGGAGTTTGAGCCTCCGGGCCGGGGAGCTGTTTTTT

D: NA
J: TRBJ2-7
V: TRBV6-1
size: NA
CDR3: CASRKGDFFYEQYF
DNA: TGTGCCAGCCGTAAGGGCGATTTCTTCTACGAGCAGTACTTC

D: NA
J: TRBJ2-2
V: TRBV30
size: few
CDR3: CAWRGYTGELFF
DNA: TGTGCCTGGAGAGGTTATACCGGGGAGCTGTTTTTT

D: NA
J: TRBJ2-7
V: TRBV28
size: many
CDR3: CASSPQGTQGMYEQYF
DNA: TGTGCCAGCAGTCCTCAAGGCACACAGGGTATGTACGAGCAGTACTTC